Listed below are T cell receptor beta chains from one sample, sequenced in a study of cytomegalovirus exposure and HLA in healthy donors. Data came from immunoSEQ multiplex PCR; TCRdb stores just in-frame clones and leaves some out. The sample consists of 65,000 to 90,000 clones, over 60% of them appearing once. Input material: PBMCs. The receptor source for this set is a man aged 55 to 70 in good health and CMV-seronegative. Both conserved end residues are part of each CDR3. D genes are given only for firm matches. Size tells how often a clone was seen (once, few, many) or the class of an expanded clone, and some rows leave it out.

14,-,TRBJ2-2,-,TRBV19,TGTGCCAGTAGTCTGCGGGAAAACACCGGGGAGCTGTTTTTT,CASSLRENTGELFF
14,-,TRBJ1-4,TRBD1,TRBV11-2,TGTGCCAGCAGCTTAGGGACAGGGAGGGAAAAACTGTTTTTT,CASSLGTGREKLFF
15,once,TRBJ1-3,-,TRBV2,TGTGCCAGCAGTGGGCGGCTGACCTCTGGAAACACCATATATTTT,CASSGRLTSGNTIYF
16,-,TRBJ1-1,-,TRBV30,TGTGCCTGGAGTGTAAGTAATAAAAGGAGGAACACTGAAGCTTTCTTT,CAWSVSNKRRNTEAFF
13,-,TRBJ2-2,-,TRBV13,TGTGCCAGCAGCTCAAATAGTGCCGGGGAGCTGTTTTTT,CASSSNSAGELFF
15,-,TRBJ1-3,-,TRBV5-6,TGTGCCAGCAGCTTTAGACAGAGCTCTGGAAACACCATATATTTT,CASSFRQSSGNTIYF
13,-,TRBJ1-5,-,TRBV18,TGTGCCAGCTCACCACAGCCAGGGCAGCCCCAGCATTTT,CASSPQPGQPQHF
16,-,TRBJ1-4,-,TRBV9,TGTGCCAGCAGCGCCAACAGGGCTGCAACTAATGAAAAACTGTTTTTT,CASSANRAATNEKLFF
12,-,TRBJ1-1,TRBD1,TRBV6-5,TGTGCCACCACCGACAGGGCCACTGAAGCTTTCTTT,CATTDRATEAFF
15,few,TRBJ2-7,-,TRBV4-1,TGCGCCAGCAGCCAATTGACGGGACTTAACTACGAGCAGTACTTC,CASSQLTGLNYEQYF
13,-,TRBJ1-2,-,TRBV7-9,TGTGCCAGCAGCACGGGACTGGGGAGTGGCTACACCTTC,CASSTGLGSGYTF
16,once,TRBJ2-5,TRBD2,TRBV10-3,TGTGCCATCAGTTCCTATACTAGCGGACTCCAAGAGACCCAGTACTTC,CAISSYTSGLQETQYF
15,-,TRBJ2-1,TRBD2,TRBV2,TGTGCCAGCACCTCAGACGCGGGACTAGTGAATGAGCAGTTCTTC,CASTSDAGLVNEQFF
21,-,TRBJ2-3,TRBD2,TRBV4-2,TGTGCCAGCAGCCAAGATGATCGAGCGGGGGGGCGGTCGGGTGGCACAGATACGCAGTATTTT,CASSQDDRAGGRSGGTDTQYF
16,-,TRBJ1-3,TRBD1,TRBV15,TGTGCCACCAGCGACCCTGGACAGGGTTACGGAAACACCATATATTTT,CATSDPGQGYGNTIYF
15,-,TRBJ2-7,-,TRBV21-1,TGTGCCAGCTTAAGCGGGACAGGGAGCTCCTACGAGCAGTACTTC,CASLSGTGSSYEQYF
15,-,TRBJ1-3,TRBD1,TRBV4-1,TGCGCCAGCAGCCAAGGGACAGGGATAGCAAACACCATATATTTT,CASSQGTGIANTIYF
15,-,TRBJ2-5,TRBD1,TRBV5-1,TGCGCCAGCAGCCGCACAGGGGCCGAAGAAGAGACCCAGTACTTC,CASSRTGAEEETQYF
12,-,TRBJ2-7,-,TRBV6-5,TGTGCCAGCAGTTATATGGGCTACGAGCAGTACTTC,CASSYMGYEQYF
14,-,TRBJ2-5,-,TRBV4-1,TGCGCCAGCAGCCAAGACGGGGTCGGGGAGACCCAGTACTTC,CASSQDGVGETQYF
13,-,TRBJ2-3,TRBD2,TRBV5-6,TGTGCCAGCAGCTCCGATGGACTAGCTGTTGAGTATTTT,CASSSDGLAVEYF
14,-,TRBJ2-2,-,TRBV2,TGTGCCAGCAGTGGGTCCAGGGGAACCGGGGAGCTGTTTTTT,CASSGSRGTGELFF
12,few,TRBJ1-1,-,TRBV25-1,TGTGCCAGCAGTGACAGTTACACTGAAGCTTTCTTT,CASSDSYTEAFF
16,-,TRBJ2-3,TRBD2,TRBV9,TGTGCCAGCAGCGTAGTTGGGCTAGCGGCCACAGATACGCAGTATTTT,CASSVVGLAATDTQYF
12,many,TRBJ2-1,-,TRBV10-1,TGCGCCAGCAGTGATAGGGGCGGTGAGCAGTTCTTC,CASSDRGGEQFF
16,-,TRBJ1-5,-,TRBV5-5,TGTGCCAGCAGCACCCTGGGGGGAGATAGCAATCAGCCCCAGCATTTT,CASSTLGGDSNQPQHF
13,-,TRBJ2-7,TRBD1,TRBV29-1,TGCAGCGTCCGCCGAGGACAGGACTACGAGCAGTACTTC,CSVRRGQDYEQYF
15,few,TRBJ1-1,TRBD1,TRBV30,TGTGCCTCTCTAACAGGGGGCCTTGTGTACACTGAAGCTTTCTTT,CASLTGGLVYTEAFF
16,-,TRBJ2-1,TRBD2,TRBV29-1,TGCAGCGTTGAGGGAACTAGCGGGGGACCCTACAATGAGCAGTTCTTC,CSVEGTSGGPYNEQFF
16,-,TRBJ2-5,-,TRBV2,TGTGCCAGCAGTGAAGGCTTAGGAGCGGCGGAAGAGACCCAGTACTTC,CASSEGLGAAEETQYF
13,-,TRBJ2-3,-,TRBV13,TGTGCCAGCAGCTTGGGGGGTACAGATACGCAGTATTTT,CASSLGGTDTQYF
14,-,TRBJ1-4,-,TRBV7-9,TGTGCCAGCAGCCAGGGGAGGGGGGCTGAAAAACTGTTTTTT,CASSQGRGAEKLFF
17,-,TRBJ2-5,-,TRBV12-5,TGTGCTAGTGGTTTCCCCCGCCCGGTCCTTTCGGGGGAGACCCAGTACTTC,CASGFPRPVLSGETQYF
15,-,TRBJ2-3,TRBD2,TRBV14,TGTGCCAGCAGCCATAGCGGGGGACGCACAGATACGCAGTATTTT,CASSHSGGRTDTQYF
15,-,TRBJ2-5,TRBD1,TRBV11-1,TGTGCCAGCAGCGCACTAACAGGGGGCGCCGAGACCCAGTACTTC,CASSALTGGAETQYF
14,once,TRBJ1-2,-,TRBV9,TGTGCCAGCAGCCCAGGCGCCCCGAACTATGGCTACACCTTC,CASSPGAPNYGYTF
15,once,TRBJ1-2,TRBD1,TRBV6-6,TGTGCCAGCAGTCCCCCTGGAGGGGGCGGCGAGGGCTACACCTTC,CASSPPGGGGEGYTF